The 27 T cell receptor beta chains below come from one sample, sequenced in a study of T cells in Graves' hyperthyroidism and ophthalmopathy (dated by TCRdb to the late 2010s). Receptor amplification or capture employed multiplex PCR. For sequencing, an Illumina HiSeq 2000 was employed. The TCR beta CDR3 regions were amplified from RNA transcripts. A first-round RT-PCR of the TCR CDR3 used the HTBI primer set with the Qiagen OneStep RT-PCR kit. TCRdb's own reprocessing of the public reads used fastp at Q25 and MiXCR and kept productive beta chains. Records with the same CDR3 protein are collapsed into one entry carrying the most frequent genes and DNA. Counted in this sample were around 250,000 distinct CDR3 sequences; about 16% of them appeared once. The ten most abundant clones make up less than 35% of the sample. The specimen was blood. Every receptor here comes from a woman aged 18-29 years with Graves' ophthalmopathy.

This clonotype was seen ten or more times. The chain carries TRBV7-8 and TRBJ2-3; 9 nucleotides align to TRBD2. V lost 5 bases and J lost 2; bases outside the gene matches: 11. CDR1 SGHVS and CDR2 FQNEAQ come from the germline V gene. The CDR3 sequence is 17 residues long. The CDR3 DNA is TGTGCCAGCAGCGTGAGACTAGCGGCCTTACCCACAGATACGCAGTATTTT. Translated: CASSVRLAALPTDTQYF.

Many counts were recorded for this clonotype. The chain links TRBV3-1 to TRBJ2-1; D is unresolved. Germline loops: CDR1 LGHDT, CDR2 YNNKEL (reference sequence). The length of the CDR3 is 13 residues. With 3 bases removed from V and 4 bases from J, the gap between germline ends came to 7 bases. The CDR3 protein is CASSHLLYNEQFF. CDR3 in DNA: TGTGCCAGCAGCCATCTTTTATACAATGAGCAGTTCTTC.

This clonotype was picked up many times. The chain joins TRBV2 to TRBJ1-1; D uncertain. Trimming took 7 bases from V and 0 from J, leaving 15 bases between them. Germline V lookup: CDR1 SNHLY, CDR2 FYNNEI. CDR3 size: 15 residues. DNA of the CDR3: TGTGCCAGCATTCCCGGGGAGGTATTGAACACTGAAGCTTTCTTT. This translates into CASIPGEVLNTEAFF.

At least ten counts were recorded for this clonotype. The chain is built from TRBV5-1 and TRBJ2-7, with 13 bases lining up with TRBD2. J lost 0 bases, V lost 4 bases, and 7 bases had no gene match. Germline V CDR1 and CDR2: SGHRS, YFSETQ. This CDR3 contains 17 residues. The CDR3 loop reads CASSIGTSGISSYEQYF. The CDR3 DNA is TGCGCCAGCAGCATAGGGACTAGCGGGATTTCCTCCTACGAGCAGTACTTC.

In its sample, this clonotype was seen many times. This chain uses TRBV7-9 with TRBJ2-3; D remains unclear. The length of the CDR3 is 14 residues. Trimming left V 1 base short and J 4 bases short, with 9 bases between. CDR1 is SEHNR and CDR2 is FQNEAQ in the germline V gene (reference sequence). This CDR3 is CASSLVVLPDTQYF. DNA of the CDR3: TGTGCCAGCAGCTTAGTTGTACTCCCAGATACGCAGTATTTT. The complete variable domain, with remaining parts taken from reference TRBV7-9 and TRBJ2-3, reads DTGVSQNPRHKITKRGQNVTFRCDPISEHNRLYWYRQTLGQGPEFLTYFQNEAQLEKSRLLSDRFSAERPKGSFSTLEIQRTEQGDSAMYLCASSLVVLPDTQYFGPGTRLTVL.

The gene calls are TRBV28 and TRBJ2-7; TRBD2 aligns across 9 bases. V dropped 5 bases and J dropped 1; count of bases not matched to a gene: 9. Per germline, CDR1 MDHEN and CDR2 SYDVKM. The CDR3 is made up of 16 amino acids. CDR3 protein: CASSRRSGGKSYEQYF. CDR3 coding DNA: TGTGCCAGCAGTCGTCGTAGCGGGGGCAAATCCTACGAGCAGTACTTC.

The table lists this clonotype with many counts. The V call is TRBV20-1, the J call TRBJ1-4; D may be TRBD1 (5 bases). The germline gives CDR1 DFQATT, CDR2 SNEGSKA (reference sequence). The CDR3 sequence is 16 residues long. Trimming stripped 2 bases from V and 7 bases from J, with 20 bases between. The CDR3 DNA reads TGCAGTGCTAGATCCCCGGGGGGGGGATCGTCTGAAAAACTGTTTTTT. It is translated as CSARSPGGGSSEKLFF.

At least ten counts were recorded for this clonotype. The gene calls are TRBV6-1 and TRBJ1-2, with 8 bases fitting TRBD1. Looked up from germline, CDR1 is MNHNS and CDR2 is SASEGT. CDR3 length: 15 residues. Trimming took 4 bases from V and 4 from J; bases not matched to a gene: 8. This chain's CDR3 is CASSAGQGGFYGYTF. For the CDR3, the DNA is TGTGCCAGCAGTGCTGGACAGGGCGGGTTCTATGGCTACACCTTC.

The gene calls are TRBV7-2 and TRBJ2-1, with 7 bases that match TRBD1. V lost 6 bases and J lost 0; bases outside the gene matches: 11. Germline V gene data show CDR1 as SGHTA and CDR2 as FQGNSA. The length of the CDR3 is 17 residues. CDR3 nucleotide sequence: TGTGCCAGCAGTCCCTCCTGGGCAGGGGGCTCCTACAATGAGCAGTTCTTC. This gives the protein CASSPSWAGGSYNEQFF. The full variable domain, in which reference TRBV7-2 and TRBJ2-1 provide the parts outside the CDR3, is GAGVSQSPSNKVTEKGKDVELRCDPISGHTALYWYRQSLGQGLEFLIYFQGNSAPDKSGLPSDRFSAERTGGSVSTLTIQRTQQEDSAVYLCASSPSWAGGSYNEQFFGPGTRLTVL.

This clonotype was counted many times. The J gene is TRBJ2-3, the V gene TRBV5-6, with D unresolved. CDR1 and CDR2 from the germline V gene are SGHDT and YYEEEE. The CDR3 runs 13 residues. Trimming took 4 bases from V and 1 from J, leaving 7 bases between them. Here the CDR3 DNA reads TGTGCCAGCAGCCAGGACCGCACAGATACGCAGTATTTT. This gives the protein CASSQDRTDTQYF.

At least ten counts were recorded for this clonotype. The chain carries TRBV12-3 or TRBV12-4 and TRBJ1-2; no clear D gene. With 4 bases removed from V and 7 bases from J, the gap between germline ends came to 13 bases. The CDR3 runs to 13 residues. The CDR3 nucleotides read TGTGCCAGCAGTTCCCCCGGGTCCGGTGGCTACACCTTC. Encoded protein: CASSSPGSGGYTF.

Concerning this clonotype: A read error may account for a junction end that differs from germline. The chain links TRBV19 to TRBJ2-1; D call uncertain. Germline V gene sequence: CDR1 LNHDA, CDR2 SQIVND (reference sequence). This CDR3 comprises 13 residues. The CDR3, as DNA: TGTGCCAGTAGTATAGCCCCAAGGAATGAGCAGTCCTTC. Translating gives CASSIAPRNEQSF.

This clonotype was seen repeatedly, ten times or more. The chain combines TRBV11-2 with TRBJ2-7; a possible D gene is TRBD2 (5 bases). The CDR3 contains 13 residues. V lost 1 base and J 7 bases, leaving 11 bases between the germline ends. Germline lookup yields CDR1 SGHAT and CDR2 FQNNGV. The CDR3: CASSLGHRGEQYF. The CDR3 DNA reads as TGTGCCAGCAGCTTAGGCCATCGAGGGGAGCAGTACTTC.

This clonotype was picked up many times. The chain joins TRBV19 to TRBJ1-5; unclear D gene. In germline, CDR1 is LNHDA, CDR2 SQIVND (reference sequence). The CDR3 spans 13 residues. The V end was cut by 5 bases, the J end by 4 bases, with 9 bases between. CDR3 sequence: CASSPGYNQPQHF. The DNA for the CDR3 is TGTGCCAGTAGTCCGGGTTATAATCAGCCCCAGCATTTT.

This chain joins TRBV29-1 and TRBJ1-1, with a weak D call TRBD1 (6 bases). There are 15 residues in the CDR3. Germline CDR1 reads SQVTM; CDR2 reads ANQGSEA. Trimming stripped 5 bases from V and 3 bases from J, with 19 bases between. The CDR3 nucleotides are TGCAGCGTTTTTTCTGGTGGGGGGGCTGACACTGAAGCTTTCTTT. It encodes CSVFSGGGADTEAFF.

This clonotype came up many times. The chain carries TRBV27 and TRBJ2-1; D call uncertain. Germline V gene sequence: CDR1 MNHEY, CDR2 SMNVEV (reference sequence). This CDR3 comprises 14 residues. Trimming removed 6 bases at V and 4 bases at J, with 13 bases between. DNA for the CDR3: TGTGCCAGCAGCCTGCGTAGGAGATACAATGAGCAGTTCTTC. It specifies CASSLRRRYNEQFF.

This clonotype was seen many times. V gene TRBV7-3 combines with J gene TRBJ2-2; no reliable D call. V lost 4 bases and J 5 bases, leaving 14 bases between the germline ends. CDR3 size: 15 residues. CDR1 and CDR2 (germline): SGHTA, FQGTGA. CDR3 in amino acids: CASSSWTLSTGELFF. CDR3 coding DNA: TGTGCCAGCAGCTCGTGGACCCTGAGTACCGGGGAGCTGTTTTTT.

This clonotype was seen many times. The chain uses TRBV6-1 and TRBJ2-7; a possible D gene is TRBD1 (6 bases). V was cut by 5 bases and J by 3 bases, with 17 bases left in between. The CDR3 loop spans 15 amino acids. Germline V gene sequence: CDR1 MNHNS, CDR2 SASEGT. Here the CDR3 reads CASSSHWDTYYEQYF. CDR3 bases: TGTGCCAGCAGTTCCCACTGGGACACTTACTACGAGCAGTACTTC.

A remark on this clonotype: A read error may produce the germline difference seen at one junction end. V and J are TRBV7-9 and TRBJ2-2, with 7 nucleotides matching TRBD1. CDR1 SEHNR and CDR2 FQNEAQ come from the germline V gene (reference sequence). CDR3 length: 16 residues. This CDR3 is CASSLAGTENTGELFF. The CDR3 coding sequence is TGTGCCAGCAGCCTAGCCGGGACAGAAAACACCGGGGAGCTGTTTTTT.

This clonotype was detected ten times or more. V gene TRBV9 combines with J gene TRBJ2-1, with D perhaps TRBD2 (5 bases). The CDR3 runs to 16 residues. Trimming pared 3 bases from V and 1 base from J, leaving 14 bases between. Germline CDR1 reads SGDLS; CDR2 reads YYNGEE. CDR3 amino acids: CASSEATAVSYNEQFF. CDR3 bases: TGTGCCAGCAGCGAGGCCACAGCGGTGTCCTACAATGAGCAGTTCTTC.

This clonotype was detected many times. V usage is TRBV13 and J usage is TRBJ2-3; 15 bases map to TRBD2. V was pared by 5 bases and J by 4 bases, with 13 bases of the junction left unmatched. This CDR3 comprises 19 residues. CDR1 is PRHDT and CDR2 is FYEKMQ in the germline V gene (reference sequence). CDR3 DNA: TGTGCCAGCAGCACCACAGGACTAGCGGGAGGGCCTAGGGCAGATACGCAGTATTTT. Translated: CASSTTGLAGGPRADTQYF.

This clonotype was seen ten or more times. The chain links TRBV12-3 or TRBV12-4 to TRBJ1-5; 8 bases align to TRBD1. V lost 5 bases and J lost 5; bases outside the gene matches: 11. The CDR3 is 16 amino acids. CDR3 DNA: TGTGCCAGCAGTAAGGACAGGGTAGAATCGGATCAGCCCCAGCATTTT. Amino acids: CASSKDRVESDQPQHF.

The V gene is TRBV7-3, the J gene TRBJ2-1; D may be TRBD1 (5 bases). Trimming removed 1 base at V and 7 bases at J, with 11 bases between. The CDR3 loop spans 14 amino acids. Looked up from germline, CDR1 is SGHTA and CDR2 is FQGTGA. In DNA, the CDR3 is TGTGCCAGCAGCTTAAGTGACAGTGGGAATGAGCAGTTCTTC. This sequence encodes CASSLSDSGNEQFF.

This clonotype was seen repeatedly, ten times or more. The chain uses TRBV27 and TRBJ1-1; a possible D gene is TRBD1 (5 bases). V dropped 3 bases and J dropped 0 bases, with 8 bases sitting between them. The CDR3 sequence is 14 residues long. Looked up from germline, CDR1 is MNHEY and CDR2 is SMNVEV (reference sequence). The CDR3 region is CASSFDSMNTEAFF. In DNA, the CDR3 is TGTGCCAGCAGTTTTGACAGCATGAACACTGAAGCTTTCTTT.

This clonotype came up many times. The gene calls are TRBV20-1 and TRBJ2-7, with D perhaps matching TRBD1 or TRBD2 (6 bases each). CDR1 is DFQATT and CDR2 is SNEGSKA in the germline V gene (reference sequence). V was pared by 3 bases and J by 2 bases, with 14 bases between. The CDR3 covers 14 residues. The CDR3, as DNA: TGCAGTGCTAGCCGGGGGCGTTTTCCCTACGAGCAGTACTTC. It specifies CSASRGRFPYEQYF.

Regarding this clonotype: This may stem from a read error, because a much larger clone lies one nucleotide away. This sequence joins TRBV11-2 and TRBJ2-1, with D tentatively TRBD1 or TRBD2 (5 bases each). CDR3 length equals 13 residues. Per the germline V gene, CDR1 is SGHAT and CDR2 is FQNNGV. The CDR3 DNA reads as TGCGCCAGCAGCACGGGACGAGTTGGTGAGCAGTTCTTC. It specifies CASSTGRVGEQFF. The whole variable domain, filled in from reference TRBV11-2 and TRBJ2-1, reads EAGVAQSPRYKIIEKRQSVAFWCNPISGHATLYWYQQILGQGPKLLIQFQNNGVVDDSQLPKDRFSAERLKGVDSTLKIQPAKLEDSAVYLCASSTGRVGEQFFGPGTRLTVL.

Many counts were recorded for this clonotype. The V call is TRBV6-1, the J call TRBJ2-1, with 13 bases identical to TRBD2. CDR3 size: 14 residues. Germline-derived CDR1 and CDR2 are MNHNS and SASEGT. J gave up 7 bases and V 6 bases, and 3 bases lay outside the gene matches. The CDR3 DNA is TGTGCCAGCAGACCGGGACTAGCGGGGAATGAGCAGTTCTTC. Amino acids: CASRPGLAGNEQFF.